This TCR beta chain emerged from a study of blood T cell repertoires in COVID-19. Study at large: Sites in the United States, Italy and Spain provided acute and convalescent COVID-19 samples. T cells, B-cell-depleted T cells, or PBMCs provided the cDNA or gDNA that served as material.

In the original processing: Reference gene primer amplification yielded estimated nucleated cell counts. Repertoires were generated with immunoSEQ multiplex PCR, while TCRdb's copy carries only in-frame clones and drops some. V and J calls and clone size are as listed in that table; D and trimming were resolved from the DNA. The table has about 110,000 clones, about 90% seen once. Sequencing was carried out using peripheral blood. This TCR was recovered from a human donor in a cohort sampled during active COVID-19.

CDR3 nucleotides: TGTGCCAGCAGTTGGGGATCGGCAGGGTTGAGTGGGTATGGCTACACCTTC. Translation: CASSWGSAGLSGYGYTF. This rearrangement joins TRBV28 to TRBJ1-2, with D maybe TRBD1 (5 bases). Per the germline V gene, CDR1 is MDHEN and CDR2 is SYDVKM. With 4 bases removed from V and 5 bases from J, the gap between germline ends came to 23 bases. CDR3 length equals 17 residues.